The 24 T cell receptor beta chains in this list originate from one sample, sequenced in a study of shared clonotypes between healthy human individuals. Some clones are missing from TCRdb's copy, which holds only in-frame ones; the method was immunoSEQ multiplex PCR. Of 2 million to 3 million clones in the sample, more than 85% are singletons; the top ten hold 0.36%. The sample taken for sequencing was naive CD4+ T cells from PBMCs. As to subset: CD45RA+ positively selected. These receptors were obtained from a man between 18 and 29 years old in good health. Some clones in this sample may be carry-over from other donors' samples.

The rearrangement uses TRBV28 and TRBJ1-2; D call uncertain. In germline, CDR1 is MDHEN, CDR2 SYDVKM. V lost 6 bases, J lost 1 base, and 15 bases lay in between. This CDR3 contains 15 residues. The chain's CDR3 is CASRPLERVNYGYTF. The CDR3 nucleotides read TGTGCCAGCAGGCCACTTGAACGTGTTAACTATGGCTACACCTTC.

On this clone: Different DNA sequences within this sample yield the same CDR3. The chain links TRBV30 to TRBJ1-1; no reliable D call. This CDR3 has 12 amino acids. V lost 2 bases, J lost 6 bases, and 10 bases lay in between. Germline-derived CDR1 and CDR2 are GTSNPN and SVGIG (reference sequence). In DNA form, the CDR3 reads TGTGCCTGGAGTCAAGGGTCCCCTGAAGCTTTCTTT. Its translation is CAWSQGSPEAFF.

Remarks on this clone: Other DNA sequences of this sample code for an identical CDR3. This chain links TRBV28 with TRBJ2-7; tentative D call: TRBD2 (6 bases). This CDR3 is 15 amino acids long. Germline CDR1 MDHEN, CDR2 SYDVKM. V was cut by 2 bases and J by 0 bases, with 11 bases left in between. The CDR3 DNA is TGTGCCAGCAGTTTAGGGGGAGGACCCTCCTACGAGCAGTACTTC. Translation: CASSLGGGPSYEQYF.

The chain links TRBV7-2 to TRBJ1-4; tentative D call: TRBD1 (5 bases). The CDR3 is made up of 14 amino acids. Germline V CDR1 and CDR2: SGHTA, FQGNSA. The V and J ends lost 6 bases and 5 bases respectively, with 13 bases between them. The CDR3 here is CASRRGGENEKLFF. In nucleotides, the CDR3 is TGTGCCAGCAGGAGGGGCGGGGAGAATGAAAAACTGTTTTTT.

The CDR3 sequence: CASSLLSPNYEQYF. The CDR3 region has the DNA TGTGCCAGCAGCTTGCTGTCCCCTAACTACGAGCAGTACTTC. The rearrangement uses TRBV5-6 and TRBJ2-7; D unresolved. V was clipped by 1 base and J by 3 bases, with 11 bases between them. CDR1 and CDR2 from the germline V gene are SGHDT and YYEEEE. The CDR3 loop spans 14 amino acids.

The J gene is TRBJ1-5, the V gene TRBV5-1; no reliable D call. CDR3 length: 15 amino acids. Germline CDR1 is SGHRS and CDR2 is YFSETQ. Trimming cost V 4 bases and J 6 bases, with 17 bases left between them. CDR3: CASSADPVVGQPQHF. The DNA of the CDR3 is TGCGCCAGCAGCGCGGACCCTGTCGTCGGTCAGCCCCAGCATTTT. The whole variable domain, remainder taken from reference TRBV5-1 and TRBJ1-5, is KAGVTQTPRYLIKTRGQQVTLSCSPISGHRSVSWYQQTPGQGLQFLFEYFSETQRNKGNFPGRFSGRQFSNSRSEMNVSTLELGDSALYLCASSADPVVGQPQHFGDGTRLSIL.

The CDR3 spells CASSEFVGVAGEQFF. CDR3 nucleotide sequence: TGTGCCAGCAGTGAATTCGTAGGAGTAGCGGGGGAGCAGTTCTTC. The rearrangement joins TRBV25-1 to TRBJ2-1; 8 bases fit TRBD2. The length of the CDR3 is 15 residues. The ends lost 1 base at V and 10 bases at J; junction bases unmatched: 9. Germline V gene data show CDR1 as MGHDK and CDR2 as SYGVNS.

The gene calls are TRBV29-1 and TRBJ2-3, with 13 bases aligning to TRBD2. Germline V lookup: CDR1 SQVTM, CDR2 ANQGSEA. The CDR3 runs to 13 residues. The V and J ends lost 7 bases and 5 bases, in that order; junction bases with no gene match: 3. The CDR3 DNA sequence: TGCAGCGGCAGACTAGCGGGAGGAGATACGCAGTATTTT. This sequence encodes CSGRLAGGDTQYF.

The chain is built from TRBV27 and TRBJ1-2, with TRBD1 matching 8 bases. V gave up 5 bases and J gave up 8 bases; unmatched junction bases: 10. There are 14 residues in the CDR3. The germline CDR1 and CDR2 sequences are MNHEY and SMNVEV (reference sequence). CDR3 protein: CASSRSGGMNGYTF. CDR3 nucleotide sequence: TGTGCCAGCAGTCGCTCAGGGGGCATGAACGGCTACACCTTC.

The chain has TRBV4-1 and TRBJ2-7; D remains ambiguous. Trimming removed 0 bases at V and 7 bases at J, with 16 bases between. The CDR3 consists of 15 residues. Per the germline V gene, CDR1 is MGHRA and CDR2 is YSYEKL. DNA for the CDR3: TGCGCCAGCAGCCAAGATCCCCAGGCGAATAGGGAGCAGTACTTC. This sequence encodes CASSQDPQANREQYF.

CDR3 nucleotides: TGTGCCAGCAGCTTTATGACAGGGATTAACTATGGCTACACCTTC. The encoded protein is CASSFMTGINYGYTF. The chain carries TRBV7-2 and TRBJ1-2; 7 bases match TRBD1. The junction had 5 bases not matched to a gene; V was cut back by 3 bases and J by 1 base. This CDR3 is built from 15 residues. CDR1 and CDR2 from the germline V gene are SGHTA and FQGNSA.

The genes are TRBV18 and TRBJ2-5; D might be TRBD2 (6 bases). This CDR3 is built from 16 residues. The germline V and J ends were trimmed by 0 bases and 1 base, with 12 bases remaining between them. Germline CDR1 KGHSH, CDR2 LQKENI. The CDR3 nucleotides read TGTGCCAGCTCACCACCCTCTAAGACTAGCCAAGAGACCCAGTACTTC. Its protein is CASSPPSKTSQETQYF.

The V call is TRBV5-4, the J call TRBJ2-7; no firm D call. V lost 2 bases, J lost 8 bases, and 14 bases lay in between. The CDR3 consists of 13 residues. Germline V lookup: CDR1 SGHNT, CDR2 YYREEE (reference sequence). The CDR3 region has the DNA TGTGCCAGCAGCTTAGAACGGACGGTCCAGCAGTACTTC. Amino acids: CASSLERTVQQYF.

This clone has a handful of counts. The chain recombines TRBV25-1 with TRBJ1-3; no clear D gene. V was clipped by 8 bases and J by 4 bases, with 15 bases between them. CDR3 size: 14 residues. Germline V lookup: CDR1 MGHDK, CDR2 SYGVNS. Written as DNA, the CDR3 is TGTGCCAGCGCAACCCCGGGCGCAGGAAACACCATATATTTT. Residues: CASATPGAGNTIYF.

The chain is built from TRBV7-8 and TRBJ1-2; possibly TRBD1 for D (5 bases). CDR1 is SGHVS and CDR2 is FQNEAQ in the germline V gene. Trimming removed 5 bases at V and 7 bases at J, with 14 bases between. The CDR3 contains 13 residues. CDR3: CASSHRDASGYTF. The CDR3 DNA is TGTGCCAGCAGCCACCGGGACGCATCTGGCTACACCTTC.

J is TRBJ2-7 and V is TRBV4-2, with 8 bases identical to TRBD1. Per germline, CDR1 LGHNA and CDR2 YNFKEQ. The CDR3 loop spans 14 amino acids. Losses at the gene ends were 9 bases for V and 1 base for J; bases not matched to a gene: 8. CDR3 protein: CASTRGQGSYEQYF. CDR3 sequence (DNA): TGTGCCAGTACGCGAGGACAGGGTTCCTACGAGCAGTACTTC.

Here the CDR3 DNA reads TGTGCCAGCAGCCAGTCGGGAGTTCGGGGAAACTATGGCTACACCTTC. It is translated as CASSQSGVRGNYGYTF. V and J are TRBV6-4 and TRBJ1-2, with no clear D. V lost 6 bases, J lost 2 bases, and 19 bases lay in between. Per the germline V gene, CDR1 is MRHNA and CDR2 is SNTAGT. The CDR3 is made up of 16 amino acids.

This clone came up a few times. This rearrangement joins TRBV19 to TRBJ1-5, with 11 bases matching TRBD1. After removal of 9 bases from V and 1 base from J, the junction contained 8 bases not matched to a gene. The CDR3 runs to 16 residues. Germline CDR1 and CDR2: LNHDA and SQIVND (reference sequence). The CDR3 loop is CASQDRGRGSNQPQHF. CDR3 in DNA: TGTGCCAGCCAGGACAGGGGGCGCGGGAGCAATCAGCCCCAGCATTTT. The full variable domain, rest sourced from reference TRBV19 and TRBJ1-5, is DGGITQSPKYLFRKEGQNVTLSCEQNLNHDAMYWYRQDPGQGLRLIYYSQIVNDFQKGDIAEGYSVSREKKESFPLTVTSAQKNPTAFYLCASQDRGRGSNQPQHFGDGTRLSIL.

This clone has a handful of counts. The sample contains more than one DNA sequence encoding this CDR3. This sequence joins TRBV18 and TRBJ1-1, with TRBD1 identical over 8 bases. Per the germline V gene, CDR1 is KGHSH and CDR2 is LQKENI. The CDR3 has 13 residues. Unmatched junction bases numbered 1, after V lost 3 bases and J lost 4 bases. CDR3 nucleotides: TGTGCCAGCTCACCTACAGGGGGCACTGAAGCTTTCTTT. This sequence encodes CASSPTGGTEAFF.

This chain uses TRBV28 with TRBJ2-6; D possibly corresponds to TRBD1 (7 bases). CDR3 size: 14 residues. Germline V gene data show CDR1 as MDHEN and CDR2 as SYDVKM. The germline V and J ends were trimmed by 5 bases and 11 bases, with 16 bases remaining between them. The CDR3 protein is CASSPGGQRYVLTF. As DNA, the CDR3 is TGTGCCAGCAGTCCAGGGGGGCAACGGTACGTCCTGACTTTC.

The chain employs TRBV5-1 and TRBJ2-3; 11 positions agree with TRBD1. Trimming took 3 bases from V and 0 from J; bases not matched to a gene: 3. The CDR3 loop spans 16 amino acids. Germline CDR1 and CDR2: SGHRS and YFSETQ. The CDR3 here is CASSSDRGQSTDTQYF. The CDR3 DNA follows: TGCGCCAGCAGCTCGGACAGGGGGCAGAGCACAGATACGCAGTATTTT.

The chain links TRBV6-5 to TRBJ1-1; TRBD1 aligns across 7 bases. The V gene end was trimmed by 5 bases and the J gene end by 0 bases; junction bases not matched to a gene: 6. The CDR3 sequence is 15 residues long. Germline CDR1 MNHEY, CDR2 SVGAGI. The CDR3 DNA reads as TGTGCCAGCAGTCTCCACAGGGGCATGAACACTGAAGCTTTCTTT. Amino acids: CASSLHRGMNTEAFF.

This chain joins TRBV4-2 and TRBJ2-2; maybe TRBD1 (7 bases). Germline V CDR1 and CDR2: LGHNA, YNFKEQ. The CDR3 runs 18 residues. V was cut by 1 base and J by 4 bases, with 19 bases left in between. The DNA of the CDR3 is TGTGCCAGCAGCCAAGCATATCTCCAGGGGGGTGGCACCGGGGAGCTGTTTTTT. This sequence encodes CASSQAYLQGGGTGELFF.

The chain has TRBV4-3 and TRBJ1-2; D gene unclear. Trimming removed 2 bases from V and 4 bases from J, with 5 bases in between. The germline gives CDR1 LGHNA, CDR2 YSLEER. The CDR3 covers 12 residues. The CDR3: CASSQTGYGYTF. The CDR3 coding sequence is TGCGCCAGCAGCCAAACGGGCTATGGCTACACCTTC.